This paragraph reports one TCR beta chain. Its antigen is unknown. Only in-frame clones appear in the TCRdb table, and some are missing; sequencing was by immunoSEQ multiplex PCR. The sample records some 120,000 clones, 80% to 90% being singletons. This entry is derived from a study of cytotoxic CD8 clonotypes in ibrutinib-treated CLL. Study-level findings and limits: Sampling time points were not equivalent between sustained-remission and progressing patients. While tracking circulating CD8+ T-cell counts, baseline clonality exceeded that of age-matched healthy donors.

V was pared by 2 bases and J by 5 bases, with 16 bases between. CDR1 is SGHRS, CDR2 YFSETQ, per germline. The CDR3 sequence is 16 residues long. The sequence was obtained from a human donor with chronic lymphocytic leukemia. V and J are TRBV5-1 and TRBJ2-2; weak D call: TRBD1 (6 bases). Here the sequenced sample was PBMCs, taken after 24 months of ibrutinib treatment. DNA for the CDR3: TGCGCCAGCAGCTTAGATTCGACAGGTCGGACCGGGGAGCTGTTTTTT. As protein: CASSLDSTGRTGELFF.